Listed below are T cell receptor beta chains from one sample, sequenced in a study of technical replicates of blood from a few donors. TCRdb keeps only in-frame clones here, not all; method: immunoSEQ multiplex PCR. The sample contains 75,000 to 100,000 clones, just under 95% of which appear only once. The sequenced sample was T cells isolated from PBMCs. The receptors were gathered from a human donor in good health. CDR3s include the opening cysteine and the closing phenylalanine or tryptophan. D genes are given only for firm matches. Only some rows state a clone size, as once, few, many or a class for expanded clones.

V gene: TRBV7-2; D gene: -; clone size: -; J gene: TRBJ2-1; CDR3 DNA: TGTGCCAGCAGCTTAGCCCTCAATGAGCAGTTCTTC; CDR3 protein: CASSLALNEQFF
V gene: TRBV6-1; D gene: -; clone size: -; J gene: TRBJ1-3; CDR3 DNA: TGTGCCATACTGACTAACTCTGGAAACACCATATATTTT; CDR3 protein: CAILTNSGNTIYF
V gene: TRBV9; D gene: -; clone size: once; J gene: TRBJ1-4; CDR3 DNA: TGTGCCAGCAGCCCCAGGGCAGGGCTAAGGGAAAAACTGTTTTTT; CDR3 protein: CASSPRAGLREKLFF
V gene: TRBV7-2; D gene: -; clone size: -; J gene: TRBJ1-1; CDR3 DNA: TGTGCCAGCAGCTTATTACCAGAAAACACTGAAGCTTTCTTT; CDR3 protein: CASSLLPENTEAFF
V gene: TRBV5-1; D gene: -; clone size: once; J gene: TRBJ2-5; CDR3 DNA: TGCGCCAGCTCACGCGGAAGCCTAGAGACCCAGTACTTC; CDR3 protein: CASSRGSLETQYF
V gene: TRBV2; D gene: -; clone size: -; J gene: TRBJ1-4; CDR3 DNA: TGTGCCAGCAGTGGCCAGGCCGCAACTAATGAAAAACTGTTTTTT; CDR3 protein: CASSGQAATNEKLFF
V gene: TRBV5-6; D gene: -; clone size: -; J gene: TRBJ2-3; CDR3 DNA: TGTGCCAGCAGCCCGAGGGGGGAGGGCATCGATACGCAGTATTTT; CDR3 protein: CASSPRGEGIDTQYF
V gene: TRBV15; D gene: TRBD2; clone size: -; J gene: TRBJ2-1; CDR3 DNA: TGTGCCACCAGCAGAACTCTAGCGGAGCGATACAATGAGCAGTTCTTC; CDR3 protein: CATSRTLAERYNEQFF
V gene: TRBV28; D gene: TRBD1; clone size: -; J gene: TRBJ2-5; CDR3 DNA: TGTGCCAGAGACTTTGTTGGGACAGGACAAGAGACCCAGTACTTC; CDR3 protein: CARDFVGTGQETQYF
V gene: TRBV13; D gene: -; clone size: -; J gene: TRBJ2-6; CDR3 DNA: TGTGCCAGCAGCCCTCAGGGGGGTGGGGCCAACGTCCTGACTTTC; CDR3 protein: CASSPQGGGANVLTF
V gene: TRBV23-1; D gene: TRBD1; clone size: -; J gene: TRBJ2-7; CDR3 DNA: TGCGCCAGCAACCGGGACAGGCACTACGAGCAGTACTTC; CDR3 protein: CASNRDRHYEQYF
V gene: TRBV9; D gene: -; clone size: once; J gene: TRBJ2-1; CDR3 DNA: TGTGCCAGCAGCCACCGAGGCTCCAATGAGCAGTTCTTC; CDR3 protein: CASSHRGSNEQFF
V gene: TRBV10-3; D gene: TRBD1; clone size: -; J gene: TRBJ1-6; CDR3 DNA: TGTGCCATAGGGACAGGGGGTATTCCCCTCCACTTT; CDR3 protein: CAIGTGGIPLHF
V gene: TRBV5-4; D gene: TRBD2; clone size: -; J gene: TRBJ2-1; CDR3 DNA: TGTGCCAGCACGCAGGCGGGAGGGCCACATGAGCAGTTCTTC; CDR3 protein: CASTQAGGPHEQFF
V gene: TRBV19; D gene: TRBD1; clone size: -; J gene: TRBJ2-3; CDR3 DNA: TGTGCCAGTAGTTCCGGGACAGGGCCCACAGATACGCAGTATTTT; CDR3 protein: CASSSGTGPTDTQYF
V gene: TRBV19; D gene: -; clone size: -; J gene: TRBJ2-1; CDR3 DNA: TGTGCCAGTAGTAGTGGGGCGGACACCTACAATGAGCAGTTCTTC; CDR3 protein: CASSSGADTYNEQFF
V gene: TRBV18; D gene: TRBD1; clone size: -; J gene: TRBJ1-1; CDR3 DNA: TGTGCCAGCTCCCCAGAGACAGGGATGAACACTGAAGCTTTCTTT; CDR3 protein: CASSPETGMNTEAFF
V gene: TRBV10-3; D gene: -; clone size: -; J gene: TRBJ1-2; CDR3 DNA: TGTGCCATCAGTGACCAGGGTTCCGGTCCTACAAGCTTC; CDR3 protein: CAISDQGSGPTSF
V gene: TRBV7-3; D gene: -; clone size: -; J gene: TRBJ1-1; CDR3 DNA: TGTGCCAGCAGCTTAGGGGATGCGGGTCCTCGGGCGAACACTGAAGCTTTCTTT; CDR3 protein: CASSLGDAGPRANTEAFF
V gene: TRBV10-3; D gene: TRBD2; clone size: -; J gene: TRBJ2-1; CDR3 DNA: TGTGCCATCAGTGAGTCGACGACAGCGGGAGGGCCTTTGAGCTCCTACAATGAGCAGTTCTTC; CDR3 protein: CAISESTTAGGPLSSYNEQFF
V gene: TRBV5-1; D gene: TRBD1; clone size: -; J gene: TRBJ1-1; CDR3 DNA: TGCGCCAGCAGCTGGACAGGGTCTATGAACACTGAAGCTTTCTTT; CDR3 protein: CASSWTGSMNTEAFF
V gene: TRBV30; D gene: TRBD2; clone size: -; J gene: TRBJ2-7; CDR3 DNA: TGTGCCTGGAGCCCGATAGGCAGGACTAGCGGATACGAGCAGTACTTC; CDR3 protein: CAWSPIGRTSGYEQYF
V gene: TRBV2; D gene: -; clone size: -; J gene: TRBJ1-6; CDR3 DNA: TGTGCCAGCAGTGAAAGGCAGGGTATCAATTCACCCCTCCACTTT; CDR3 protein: CASSERQGINSPLHF
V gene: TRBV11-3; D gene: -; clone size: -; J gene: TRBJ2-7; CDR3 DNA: TGTGCCAGCAGCTCCGTATTTTACGAGCAGTACTTC; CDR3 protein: CASSSVFYEQYF
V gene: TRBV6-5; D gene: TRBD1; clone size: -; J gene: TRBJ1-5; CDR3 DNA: TGTGCCAGCAGTTCGGGACAGGGAATCAACCAGCCCCAGCATTTT; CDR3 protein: CASSSGQGINQPQHF
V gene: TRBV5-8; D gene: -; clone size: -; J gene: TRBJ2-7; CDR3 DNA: TGTGCCAGCAGCTTAGTACAGTTCTCCTACGAGCAGTACTTC; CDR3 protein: CASSLVQFSYEQYF
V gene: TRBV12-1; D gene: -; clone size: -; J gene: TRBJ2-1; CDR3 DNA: TGTGCCAGCAGCTTTCCAGTAAATGAGCAGTTCTTC; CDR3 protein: CASSFPVNEQFF
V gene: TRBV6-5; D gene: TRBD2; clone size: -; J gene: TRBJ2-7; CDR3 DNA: TGTGCCAGCACCTACTTCAGTGGCGGGAGTCACGAGCAGTACTTC; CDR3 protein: CASTYFSGGSHEQYF
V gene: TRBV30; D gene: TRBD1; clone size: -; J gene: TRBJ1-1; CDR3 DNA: TGTGCCTGGAGTCCTACAGGGGGCTACACTGAAGCTTTCTTT; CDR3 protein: CAWSPTGGYTEAFF
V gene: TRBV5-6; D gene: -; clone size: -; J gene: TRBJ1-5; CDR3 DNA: TGTGCCAGCAGCTTGGGGCAGTTCAATCAGCCCCAGCATTTT; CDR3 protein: CASSLGQFNQPQHF
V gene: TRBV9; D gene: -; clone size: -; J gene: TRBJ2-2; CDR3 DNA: TGTGCCAGCAGCGTAGTAGGGGGGGCTGAAGGCGGGGAGCTGTTTTTT; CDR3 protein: CASSVVGGAEGGELFF
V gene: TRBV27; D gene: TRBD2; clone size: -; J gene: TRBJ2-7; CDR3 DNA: TGTGCCAGCAGTTTATCCCTGGGACTAGCGGGCTCCGAGCAGTACTTC; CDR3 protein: CASSLSLGLAGSEQYF
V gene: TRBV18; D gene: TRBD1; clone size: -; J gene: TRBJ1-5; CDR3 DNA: TGTGCCAGCTCCGGCGTTTGGACAGGGAATCAGCCCCAGCATTTT; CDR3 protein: CASSGVWTGNQPQHF
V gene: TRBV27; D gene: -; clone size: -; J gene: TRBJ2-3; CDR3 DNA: TGTGCCAGCAGTCCGACCGGCCGGGGAGGACCCACAGATACGCAGTATTTT; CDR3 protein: CASSPTGRGGPTDTQYF
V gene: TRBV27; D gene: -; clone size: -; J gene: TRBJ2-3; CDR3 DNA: TGTGCCAGCAGTCAGGGTCCCCATACGCAGTATTTT; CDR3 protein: CASSQGPHTQYF
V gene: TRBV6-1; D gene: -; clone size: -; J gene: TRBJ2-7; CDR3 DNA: TGTGCCAGCAGTGAACGAGGGGTCTCGGGGGACTTC; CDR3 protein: CASSERGVSGDF
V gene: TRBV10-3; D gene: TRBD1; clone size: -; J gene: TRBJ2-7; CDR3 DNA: TGTGCCATCAGTGAGTGGGACAGGACCTACGAGCAGTACTTC; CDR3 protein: CAISEWDRTYEQYF